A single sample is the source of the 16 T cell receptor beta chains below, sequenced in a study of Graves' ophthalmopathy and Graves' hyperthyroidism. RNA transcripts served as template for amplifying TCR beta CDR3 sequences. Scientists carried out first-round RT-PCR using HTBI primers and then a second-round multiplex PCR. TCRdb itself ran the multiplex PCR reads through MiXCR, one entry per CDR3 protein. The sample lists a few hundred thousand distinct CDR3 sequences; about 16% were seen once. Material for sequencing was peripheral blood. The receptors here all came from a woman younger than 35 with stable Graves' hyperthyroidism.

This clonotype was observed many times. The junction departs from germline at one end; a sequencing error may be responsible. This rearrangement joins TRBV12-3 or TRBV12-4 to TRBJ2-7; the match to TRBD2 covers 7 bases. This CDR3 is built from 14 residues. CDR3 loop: CAGSSLRGENEQYF. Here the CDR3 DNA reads TGTGCCGGCAGTTCCCTCCGGGGGGAGAACGAGCAGTACTTC.

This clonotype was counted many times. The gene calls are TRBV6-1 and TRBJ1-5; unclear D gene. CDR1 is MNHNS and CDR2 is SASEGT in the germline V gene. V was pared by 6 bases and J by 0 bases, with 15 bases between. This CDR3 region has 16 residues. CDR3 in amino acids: CASRQRTGNSNQPQHF. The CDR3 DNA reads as TGTGCCAGCAGGCAAAGGACGGGAAATAGCAATCAGCCCCAGCATTTT.

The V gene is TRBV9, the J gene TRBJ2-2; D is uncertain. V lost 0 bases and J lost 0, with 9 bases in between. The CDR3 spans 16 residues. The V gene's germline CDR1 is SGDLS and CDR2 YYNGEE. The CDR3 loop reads CASSVVVGPNTGELFF. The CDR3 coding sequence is TGTGCCAGCAGCGTAGTAGTGGGTCCGAACACCGGGGAGCTGTTTTTT.

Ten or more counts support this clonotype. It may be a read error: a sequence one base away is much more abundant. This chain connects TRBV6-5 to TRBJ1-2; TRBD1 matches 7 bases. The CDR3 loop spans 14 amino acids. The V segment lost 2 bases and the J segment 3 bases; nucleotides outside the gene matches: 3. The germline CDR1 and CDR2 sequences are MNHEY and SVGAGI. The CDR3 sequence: CASSYGQVHYGYTF. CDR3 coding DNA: TGTGCCAGCAGTTACGGACAGGTTCACTATGGCTACACCTTC.

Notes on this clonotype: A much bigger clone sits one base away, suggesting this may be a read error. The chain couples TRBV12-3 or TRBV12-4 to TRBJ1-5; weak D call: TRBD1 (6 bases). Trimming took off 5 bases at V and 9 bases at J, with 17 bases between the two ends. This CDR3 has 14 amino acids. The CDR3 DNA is TGTGCCAGCAGTCCCGGGACATACGGAGGGCCCCAGCATTTT. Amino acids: CASSPGTYGGPQHF.

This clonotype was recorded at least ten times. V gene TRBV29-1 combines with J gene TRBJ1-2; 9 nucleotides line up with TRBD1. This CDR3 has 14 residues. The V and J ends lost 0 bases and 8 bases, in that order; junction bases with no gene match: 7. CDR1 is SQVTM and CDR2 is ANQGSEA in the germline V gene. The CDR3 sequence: CSVEDPTGGGGYTF. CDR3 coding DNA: TGCAGCGTTGAAGATCCGACAGGGGGAGGGGGCTACACCTTC.

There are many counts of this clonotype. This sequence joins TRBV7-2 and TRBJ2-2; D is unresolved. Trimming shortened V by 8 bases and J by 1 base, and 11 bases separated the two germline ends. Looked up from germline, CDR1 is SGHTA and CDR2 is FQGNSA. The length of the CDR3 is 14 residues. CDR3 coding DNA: TGTGCCAGCGGGCGACACAGGAACACCGGGGAGCTGTTTTTT. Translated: CASGRHRNTGELFF.

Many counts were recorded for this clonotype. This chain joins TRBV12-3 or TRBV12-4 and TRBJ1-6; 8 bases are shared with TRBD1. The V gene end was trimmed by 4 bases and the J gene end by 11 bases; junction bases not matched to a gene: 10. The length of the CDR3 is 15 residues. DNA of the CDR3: TGTGCCAGCAGTTCCATGGACAGGGAGGGAACACCCCTCCACTTT. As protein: CASSSMDREGTPLHF.

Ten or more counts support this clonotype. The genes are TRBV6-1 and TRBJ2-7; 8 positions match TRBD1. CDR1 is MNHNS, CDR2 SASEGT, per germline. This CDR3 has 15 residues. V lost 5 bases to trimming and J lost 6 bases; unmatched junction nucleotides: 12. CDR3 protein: CASSRGISGGAEQYF. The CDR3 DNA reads TGTGCCAGCAGTCGAGGAATATCAGGGGGCGCCGAGCAGTACTTC.

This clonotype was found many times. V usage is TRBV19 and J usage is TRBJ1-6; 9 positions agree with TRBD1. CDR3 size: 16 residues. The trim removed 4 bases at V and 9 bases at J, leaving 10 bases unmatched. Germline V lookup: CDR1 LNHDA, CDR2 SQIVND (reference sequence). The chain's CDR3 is CASSTLQGARSSPLHF. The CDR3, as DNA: TGTGCCAGTAGTACCCTACAGGGGGCGAGATCTTCACCCCTCCACTTT.

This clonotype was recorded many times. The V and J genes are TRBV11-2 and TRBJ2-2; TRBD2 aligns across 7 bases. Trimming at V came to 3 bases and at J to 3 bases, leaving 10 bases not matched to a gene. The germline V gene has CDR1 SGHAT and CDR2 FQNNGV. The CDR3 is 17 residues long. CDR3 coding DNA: TGTGCCAGCAGCTTTTGGGCAAGCGGGGCGGACACCGGGGAGCTGTTTTTT. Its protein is CASSFWASGADTGELFF.

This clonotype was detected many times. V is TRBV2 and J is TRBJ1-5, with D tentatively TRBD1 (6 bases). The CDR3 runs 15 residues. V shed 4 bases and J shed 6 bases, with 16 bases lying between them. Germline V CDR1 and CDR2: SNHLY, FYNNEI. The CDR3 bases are TGTGCCAGCAGTGGTTTGGGGGGGGCATCTCAGCCCCAGCATTTT. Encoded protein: CASSGLGGASQPQHF.

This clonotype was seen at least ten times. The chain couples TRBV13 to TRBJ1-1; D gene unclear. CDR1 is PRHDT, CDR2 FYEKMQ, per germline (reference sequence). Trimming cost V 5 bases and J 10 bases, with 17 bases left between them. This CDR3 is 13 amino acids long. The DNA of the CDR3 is TGTGCCAGCAGCATTACACCTCCTCACGGAGCTTTCTTT. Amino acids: CASSITPPHGAFF.

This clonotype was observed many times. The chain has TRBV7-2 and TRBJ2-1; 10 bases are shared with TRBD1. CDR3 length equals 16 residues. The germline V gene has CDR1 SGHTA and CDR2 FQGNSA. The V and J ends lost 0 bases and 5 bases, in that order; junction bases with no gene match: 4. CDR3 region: CASSLAQTGGHNEQFF. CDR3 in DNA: TGTGCCAGCAGCTTAGCTCAGACAGGGGGCCACAATGAGCAGTTCTTC.

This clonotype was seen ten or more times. The CDR3 nucleotides read TGTGCCACCACCCCAGGGATCCTCTCCTACGAGCAGTACTTC. This encodes CATTPGILSYEQYF. The chain has TRBV15 and TRBJ2-7; a possible D gene is TRBD1 (5 bases). Between the trimmed V and J ends, which lost 7 bases and 0 bases, there was a span of 13 bases. This CDR3 has 14 amino acids. Germline lookup yields CDR1 LNHNV and CDR2 YYDKDF (reference sequence).

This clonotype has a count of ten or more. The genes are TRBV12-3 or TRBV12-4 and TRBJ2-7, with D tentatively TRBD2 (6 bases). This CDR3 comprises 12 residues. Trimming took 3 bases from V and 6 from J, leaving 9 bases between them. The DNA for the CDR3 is TGTGCCAGCAGTTTGGGACTCGGCGAGCAGTACTTC. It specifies CASSLGLGEQYF.